One T cell receptor (beta chain) is described in this entry. The data are from a study of shared clonotypes between healthy human individuals. Trimming took off 2 bases at V and 0 bases at J, with 13 bases between the two ends. Germline CDR1 is SGDLS and CDR2 is YYNGEE. CDR3 length: 16 amino acids. The protocol was immunoSEQ multiplex PCR, while the TCRdb copy is restricted to in-frame clones and leaves out a portion. Among about 1.9 million clones, just under 95% were seen once, and the ten largest hold roughly 1.7%. CD45RO-negative, CCR7-positively selected cells formed the naive CD8 fraction, excluding terminally differentiated effector memory CD45RA+ cells.

V is TRBV9 and J is TRBJ2-3; tentatively, D is TRBD1 (5 bases). The sequenced sample consisted of naive CD8+ T cells from PBMCs. The clonotype originates from a man aged 18-30 years in good health. Some clones in this sample may be carry-over from other donors' samples. CDR3 in DNA: TGTGCCAGCAGCGTCCATGGAAGGACAAGCACAGATACGCAGTATTTT. Translated: CASSVHGRTSTDTQYF.